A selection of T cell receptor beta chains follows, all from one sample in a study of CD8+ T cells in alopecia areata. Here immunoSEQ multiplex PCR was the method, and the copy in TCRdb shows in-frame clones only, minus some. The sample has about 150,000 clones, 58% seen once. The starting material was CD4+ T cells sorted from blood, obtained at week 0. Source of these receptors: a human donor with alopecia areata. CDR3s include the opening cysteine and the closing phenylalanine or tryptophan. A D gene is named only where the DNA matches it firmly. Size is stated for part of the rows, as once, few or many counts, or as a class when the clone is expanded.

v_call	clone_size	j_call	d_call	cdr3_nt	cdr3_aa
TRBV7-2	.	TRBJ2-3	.	TGTGCCAGCAGCCCAATTCTTGAGGGCACAGATACGCAGTATTTT	CASSPILEGTDTQYF
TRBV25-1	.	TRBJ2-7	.	TGTGCCAGCAGTGACCAGGGCCCCTACGAGCAGTACTTC	CASSDQGPYEQYF
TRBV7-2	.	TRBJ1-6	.	TGTGCCAGCAGCTTAGATTCACCCCTCCACTTT	CASSLDSPLHF
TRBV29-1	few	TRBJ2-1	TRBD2	TGCAGCGTAAGGCCTCTAGCGGGGGAGTACAATGAGCAGTTCTTC	CSVRPLAGEYNEQFF
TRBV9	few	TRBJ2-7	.	TGTGCCAGCAGCCCCACCGGACTAATCAGTGTGGGCGAGCAGTACTTC	CASSPTGLISVGEQYF
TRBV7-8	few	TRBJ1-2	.	TGTGCCAGCAGCCCCATTGGGAGCTACACCTTC	CASSPIGSYTF
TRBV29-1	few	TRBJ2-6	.	TGCAGCGTGCAGGAGTCTGGGGCCAACGTCCTGACTTTC	CSVQESGANVLTF
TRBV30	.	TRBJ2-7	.	TGTGCCTGGAACCGAGGCGGCTACGAGCAGTACTTC	CAWNRGGYEQYF
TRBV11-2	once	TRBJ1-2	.	TGTGCCAGCAGCTTCGGACTAGACTATGGCTACACCTTC	CASSFGLDYGYTF
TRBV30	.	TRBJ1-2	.	TGTGCCTGGATCCGGGGGGGGAACTATGGCTACACCTTC	CAWIRGGNYGYTF
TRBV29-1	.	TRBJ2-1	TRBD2	TGCAGCGCTGGGGGGGGAGCGATTAATGAGCAGTTCTTC	CSAGGGAINEQFF
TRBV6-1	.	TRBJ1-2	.	TGTGCCAGCAGGCCCCAGGGGCGGCAGGCTGGTGGCTACACCTTC	CASRPQGRQAGGYTF
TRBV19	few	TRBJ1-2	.	TGTGCCAGTAGCCCTGCTGACAGGTCCTATGGCTACACCTTC	CASSPADRSYGYTF
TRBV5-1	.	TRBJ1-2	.	TGCGCCAGCAGCTTAGATGTCAGGAACTATGGCTACACCTTC	CASSLDVRNYGYTF
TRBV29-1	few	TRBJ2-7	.	TGCAGCGTTGGGGCCCAATCTACGTGGAACGAGCAGTACTTC	CSVGAQSTWNEQYF
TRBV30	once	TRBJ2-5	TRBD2	TGTGCCTGGAGTGTACTTACGGGGGGGCTCGAGACCCAGTACTTC	CAWSVLTGGLETQYF
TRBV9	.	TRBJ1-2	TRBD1	TGTGCCAGCAGCGTAGGGAGTACAGGGGCCAACTATGGCTACACCTTC	CASSVGSTGANYGYTF
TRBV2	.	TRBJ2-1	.	TGTGCCAGCAGTCCCCTCAATGAGCAGTTCTTC	CASSPLNEQFF
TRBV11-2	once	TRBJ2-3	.	TGTGCCAGCAGCTTGGGCCAGGGCACAGATACGCAGTATTTT	CASSLGQGTDTQYF
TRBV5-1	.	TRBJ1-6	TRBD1	TGCGCCAGCAGCTTGAGGACAGGAGAGGATTCACCCCTCCACTTT	CASSLRTGEDSPLHF
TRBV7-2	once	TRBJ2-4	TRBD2	TGTGCCAGCAGCCAAGATAACGGGGGGTCCAAAAACATTCAGTACTTC	CASSQDNGGSKNIQYF
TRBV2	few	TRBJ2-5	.	TGTGCCAGCACGTTGAACCAAGAGACCCAGTACTTC	CASTLNQETQYF
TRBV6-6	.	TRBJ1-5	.	TGTGCCAGCAGTTACGGGGGGGGTAATGAGCCCCAGCATTTT	CASSYGGGNEPQHF
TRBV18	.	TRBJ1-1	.	TGTGCCAGCTCACCAGCGGACGTCCGGGGCACTGAAGCTTTCTTT	CASSPADVRGTEAFF
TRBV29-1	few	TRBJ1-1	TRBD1	TGCAGCGTTGAAGGGGGACAGGCCCGGTACACTGAAGCTTTCTTT	CSVEGGQARYTEAFF
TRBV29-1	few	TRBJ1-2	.	TGCAGCGTTGAAGATGCCTCTTATGGCTACACCTTC	CSVEDASYGYTF
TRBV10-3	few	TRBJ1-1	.	TGTGCCATCAGTGAGTCGAGTGGGGGGCAAGCTTTCTTT	CAISESSGGQAFF
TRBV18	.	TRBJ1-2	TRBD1	TGTGCCAGCTCACCTTTTCGGACAGGGAAGACCGAAGGAGGCTACACCTTC	CASSPFRTGKTEGGYTF
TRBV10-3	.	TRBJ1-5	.	TGTGCCATCAAAGGCAGTTCAGGCAATCAGCCCCAGCATTTT	CAIKGSSGNQPQHF
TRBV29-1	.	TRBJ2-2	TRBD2	TGCAGCGTGAGACCGGGGGGTAACACCGGGGAGCTGTTTTTT	CSVRPGGNTGELFF
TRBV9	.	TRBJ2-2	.	TGTGCCAGCAGCGCCCCGGGACTCGGTACCGGGGAGCTGTTTTTT	CASSAPGLGTGELFF
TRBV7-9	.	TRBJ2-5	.	TGTGCCAGCAGTCCAGCTGTTGGGGAGACCCAGTACTTC	CASSPAVGETQYF
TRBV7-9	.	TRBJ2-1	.	TGTGCCAGCAGCGAAGCAACGTTCTCCTACAATGAGCAGTTCTTC	CASSEATFSYNEQFF
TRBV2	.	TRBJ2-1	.	TGTGCCAGCAGCTTTGGGAATGAGCAGTTCTTC	CASSFGNEQFF
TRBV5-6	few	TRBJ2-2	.	TGTGCCAGCAGCTTGTATCTTTCGACAGAGAACACCGGGGAGCTGTTTTTT	CASSLYLSTENTGELFF